The 4 T cell receptor beta chains reported below all come from one sample, sequenced in a study of blood T cell repertoires in COVID-19. Libraries were prepared by immunoSEQ multiplex PCR; TCRdb keeps only in-frame clonotypes and omits some of them. The sample lists around 87,000 clones; about 89% were seen once. Sequenced sample: peripheral blood. The origin of the receptors is a man in his fifties with acute or convalescent COVID-19.

This chain uses TRBV4-2 with TRBJ1-1; TRBD1 agrees at 7 bases. The CDR3 loop spans 13 amino acids. Germline lookup yields CDR1 LGHNA and CDR2 YNFKEQ. Losses at the gene ends were 6 bases for V and 5 bases for J; bases not matched to a gene: 6. The CDR3 spells CASRARGRTEAFF. The CDR3 DNA follows: TGTGCCAGCAGAGCCAGGGGGAGGACTGAAGCTTTCTTT.

The V and J genes are TRBV30 and TRBJ1-6, with D maybe TRBD1 (6 bases). This CDR3 contains 15 residues. V gave up 3 bases and J gave up 5 bases, with 14 bases separating them. From germline, CDR1 is GTSNPN and CDR2 SVGIG (reference sequence). The CDR3 loop reads CAWRPGQHHNSPLHF. The CDR3 coding sequence is TGTGCCTGGAGGCCTGGACAGCACCATAATTCACCCCTCCACTTT.

The chain links TRBV29-1 to TRBJ1-1; D is possibly TRBD1 (6 bases). The CDR3 totals 14 residues. Trimming left V 5 bases short and J 11 bases short, with 24 bases between. CDR1 and CDR2 from the germline V gene are SQVTM and ANQGSEA. The CDR3 reads CSVTFGSGNRVAFF. Here the CDR3 DNA reads TGCAGCGTTACGTTTGGTAGTGGGAACAGGGTGGCTTTCTTT.

The rearrangement uses TRBV6-5 and TRBJ2-6, with D tentatively TRBD2 (5 bases). Deletions cut 8 bases from V and 0 bases from J, with 8 bases between. The CDR3 covers 14 residues. The germline V gene encodes CDR1 MNHEY and CDR2 SVGAGI. The CDR3 nucleotides are TGTGCCAGCGTCGAGGGCTCTGGGGCCAACGTCCTGACTTTC. The encoded protein is CASVEGSGANVLTF.